The clone carrying this T cell receptor (beta chain) has just one count. Its antigen is as yet unknown. The data originate from a study of cytomegalovirus exposure and HLA in healthy donors. Study-wide points: Presence/absence analyses supposed approximately even sequencing depth among donors.

Germline CDR1 LNHDA, CDR2 SQIVND (reference sequence). V was clipped by 5 bases and J by 2 bases; unmatched bases: 6. The CDR3 totals 15 residues. Researchers ran the PCR with 60 Vbeta and 13 Jbeta primers. Some clones are missing from TCRdb's copy, which holds only in-frame ones; the method was immunoSEQ multiplex PCR. The sample yields 130,000 to 150,000 clones, around 79% seen once. This TCR was recovered from a man younger than 35 in good health and CMV-seronegative. The genes are TRBV19 and TRBJ1-2, with TRBD1 matching 9 bases. The material sequenced was PBMCs. The CDR3 DNA follows: TGTGCCAGTAGTTCGCCGACAGGGGGAAACTATGGCTACACCTTC. The encoded protein is CASSSPTGGNYGYTF.